Sequencing of this T cell receptor beta chain was carried out in a study of regulatory T cells in long-lasting Graves disease. At the level of the study: For a period under 3 months, newly diagnosed Graves' patients had taken antithyroid drugs.

To make TCR beta libraries, researchers used iRepertoire HTBI primers and Arm-PCR of CDR3 regions. In TCRdb, the multiplex PCR reads were re-called with MiXCR into one record per CDR3 protein. The data contain 200,000 to 250,000 distinct CDR3 sequences, roughly 19% of them singletons. This clonotype was observed at least ten times. Germline CDR1 MDHEN, CDR2 SYDVKM. V gave up 4 bases and J gave up 6 bases, with 4 bases separating them. The CDR3 has 12 amino acids. This sample's time point: newly diagnosed GD, antithyroid drugs for less than 3 months. Scientists built the TCR library using RNA that was extracted from PBMCs. The collection involved drawing around 10 milliliters of peripheral blood into EDTA tubes. These data were likewise used in another study, on T cells in Graves' hyperthyroidism and ophthalmopathy.

Sequenced material: peripheral blood mononuclear cells (PBMCs), taken at new diagnosis, from a patient treated with antithyroid drugs. The receptor's source is a woman younger than 45 with Graves disease. The chain couples TRBV28 to TRBJ1-6; no clear D. The DNA for the CDR3 is TGTGCCAGCAGTTCGTTTAATTCACCCCTCCACTTT. Its protein product is CASSSFNSPLHF.